This T cell receptor (beta chain) comes out of a study of T cells in Graves' hyperthyroidism and ophthalmopathy. This clonotype was seen at least ten times. Germline assignment: CDR1 SGHTA and CDR2 FQGNSA. CDR3 length: 15 residues. V dropped 5 bases and J dropped 3 bases, with 17 bases sitting between them. Amplified regions were TCR beta CDR3 sequences from RNA transcripts. During a first-round RT-PCR of the TCR CDR3, the HTBI primer set was used. Each CDR3 protein is one row after TCRdb ran MiXCR on the multiplex PCR reads. The table lists about 480,000 distinct CDR3 sequences, approximately 22% of them singletons.

Sequencing was done on a sample of blood. The sequence derives from a woman in her 70s with Graves' ophthalmopathy. The V gene is TRBV7-2, the J gene TRBJ2-7, with D possibly being TRBD1 or TRBD2 (5 bases each). CDR3 loop: CASSLLGQGVYEQYF. The CDR3 DNA sequence: TGTGCCAGCAGCCTCCTTGGGCAGGGAGTCTACGAGCAGTACTTC.